One sample yielded the 4 T cell receptor beta chains listed below, sequenced in a study of CD8 T cells in Susac syndrome. Reverse transcription of roughly 0.5 to 1 ug RNA was performed with random hexamers. TCRdb reprocessed the immunoSEQ multiplex PCR reads via MiXCR and lists one record per CDR3 protein. The sample shows tens of thousands of distinct CDR3 sequences, approximately 94% of them seen only once. Sequencing was done on a sample of CD8+ T cells from PBMCs. These TCRs come from a human donor with multiple sclerosis.

This clonotype was detected only a few times. V is TRBV12-3 or TRBV12-4 and J is TRBJ1-1; D gene ambiguous. CDR3 length: 13 amino acids. The V and J ends lost 3 bases and 1 base respectively, with 6 bases between them. The DNA for the CDR3 is TGTGCCAGCAGTTTGGGGAAGAACACTGAAGCTTTCTTT. Its protein is CASSLGKNTEAFF.

The V call is TRBV5-1, the J call TRBJ1-2, with TRBD1 identical over 9 bases. From germline, CDR1 is SGHRS and CDR2 YFSETQ. V lost 0 bases and J lost 5; bases outside the gene matches: 5. The CDR3 is 15 residues long. The DNA of the CDR3 is TGCGCCAGCAGCTTGGAAGGGACAGGGCTATATGGCTACACCTTC. Translated: CASSLEGTGLYGYTF. Full variable domain (remainder filled in from reference TRBV5-1 and TRBJ1-2): KAGVTQTPRYLIKTRGQQVTLSCSPISGHRSVSWYQQTPGQGLQFLFEYFSETQRNKGNFPGRFSGRQFSNSRSEMNVSTLELGDSALYLCASSLEGTGLYGYTFGSGTRLTVV.

The chain combines TRBV5-1 with TRBJ2-3; 7 nucleotides align to TRBD1. V lost 4 bases and J lost 2; bases outside the gene matches: 7. This CDR3 region has 15 residues. CDR1 and CDR2 from the germline V gene are SGHRS and YFSETQ. The CDR3: CASSLLDRTTDTQYF. CDR3 DNA sequence: TGCGCCAGCAGCCTGTTGGACAGGACCACAGATACGCAGTATTTT.

This clonotype occurred once. J is TRBJ2-7 and V is TRBV4-3, with unresolved D. This CDR3 is 13 amino acids long. The V gene lost 4 bases and the J gene lost 4 bases, with 11 bases spanning the gap. Germline assignment: CDR1 LGHNA and CDR2 YSLEER. This CDR3 is CASSPHRQYEQYF. CDR3 DNA sequence: TGCGCCAGCAGCCCCCATCGGCAGTACGAGCAGTACTTC.